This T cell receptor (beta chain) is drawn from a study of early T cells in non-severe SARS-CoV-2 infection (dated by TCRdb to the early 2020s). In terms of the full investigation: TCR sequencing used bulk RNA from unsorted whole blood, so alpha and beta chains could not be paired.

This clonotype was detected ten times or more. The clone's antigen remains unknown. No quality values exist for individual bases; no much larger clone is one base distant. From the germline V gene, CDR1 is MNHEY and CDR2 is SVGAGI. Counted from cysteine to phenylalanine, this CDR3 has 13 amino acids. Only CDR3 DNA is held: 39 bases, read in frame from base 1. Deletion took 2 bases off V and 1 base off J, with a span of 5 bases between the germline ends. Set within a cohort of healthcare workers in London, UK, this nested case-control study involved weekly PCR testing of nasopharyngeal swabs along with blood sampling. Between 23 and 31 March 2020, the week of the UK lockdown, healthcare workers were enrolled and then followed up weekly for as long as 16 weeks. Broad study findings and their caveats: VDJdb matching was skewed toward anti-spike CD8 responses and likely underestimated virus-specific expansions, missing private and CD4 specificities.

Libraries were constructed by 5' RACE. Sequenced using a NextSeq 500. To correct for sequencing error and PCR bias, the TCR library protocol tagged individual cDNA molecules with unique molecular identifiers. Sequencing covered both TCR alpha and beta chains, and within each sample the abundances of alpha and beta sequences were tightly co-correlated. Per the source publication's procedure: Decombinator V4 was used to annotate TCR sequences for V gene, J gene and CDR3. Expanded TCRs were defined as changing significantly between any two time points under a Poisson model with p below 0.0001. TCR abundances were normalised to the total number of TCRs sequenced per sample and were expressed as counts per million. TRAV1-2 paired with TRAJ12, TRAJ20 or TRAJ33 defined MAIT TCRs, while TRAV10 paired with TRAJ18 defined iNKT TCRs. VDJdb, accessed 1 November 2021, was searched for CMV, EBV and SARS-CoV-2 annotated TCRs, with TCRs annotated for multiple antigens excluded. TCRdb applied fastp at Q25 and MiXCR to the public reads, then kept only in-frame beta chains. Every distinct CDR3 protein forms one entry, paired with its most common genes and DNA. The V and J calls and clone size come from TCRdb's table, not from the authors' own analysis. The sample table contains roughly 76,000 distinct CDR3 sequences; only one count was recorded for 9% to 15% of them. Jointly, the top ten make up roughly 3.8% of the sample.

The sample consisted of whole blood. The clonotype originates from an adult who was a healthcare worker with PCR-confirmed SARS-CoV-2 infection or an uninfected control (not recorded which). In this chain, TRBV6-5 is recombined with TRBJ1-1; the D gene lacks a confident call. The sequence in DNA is TGTGCCAGCAGTTACAGCAAGAACACTGAAGCTTTCTTT. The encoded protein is CASSYSKNTEAFF.